A selection of T cell receptor beta chains follows, all from one sample in a study of shared clonotypes between healthy human individuals. The table came from immunoSEQ multiplex PCR; TCRdb's copy has only in-frame clones and leaves some out. The table includes around 2,000,000 clones, around 95% detected once. Sequencing was performed on naive CD4+ T cells sorted from blood. Every receptor here comes from a man aged 18 to 30 in good health. Each CDR3 is given with its conserved first and last residue. D genes are given only for firm matches. A row's size may be missing; if present it is once, few, many or a size class.

V	D	J	size	DNA	CDR3
TRBV7-8	TRBD1	TRBJ1-2	.	TGTGCCAGCAGCTTGGACAGGGGTTATGGCTACACCTTC	CASSLDRGYGYTF
TRBV25-1	.	TRBJ2-3	.	TGTGCCAGCACCCGAGCCACAGATACGCAGTATTTT	CASTRATDTQYF
TRBV6-1	.	TRBJ1-5	.	TGTGCCAGCAGTGATCGATCAAGCAATCAGCCCCAGCATTTT	CASSDRSSNQPQHF
TRBV5-1	TRBD2	TRBJ2-7	.	TGCGCCAGCAGCTTGGGAGGGACTAGCGACCTCGAGCAGTACTTC	CASSLGGTSDLEQYF
TRBV15	.	TRBJ1-4	.	TGTGCCACCAGCAGCGGGACCCAAAATGAAAAACTGTTTTTT	CATSSGTQNEKLFF
TRBV10-3	TRBD2	TRBJ2-2	.	TGTGCCATCAGCGAGACTAGCGGGATTACCGGGGAGCTGTTTTTT	CAISETSGITGELFF
TRBV27	.	TRBJ1-2	.	TGTGCCAGCAGTTTGGACAATCTTGGGTATGGCTACACCTTC	CASSLDNLGYGYTF
TRBV6-6	.	TRBJ1-4	.	TGTGCCAGCAGTTCGGACCCTGCAACTAATGAAAAACTGTTTTTT	CASSSDPATNEKLFF
TRBV4-3	.	TRBJ2-3	.	TGCGCCAGCAGCCAAGACTGGATGGGCACAGATACGCAGTATTTT	CASSQDWMGTDTQYF
TRBV25-1	.	TRBJ2-7	.	TGTGCCAGCAGTGAAAGAAGGGAGGCTAGACCTACGAAGCAGTACTTC	CASSERREARPTKQYF
TRBV9	.	TRBJ2-5	.	TGTGCCAGCAGGCTGACACTTTCGAAAGAGACCCAGTACTTC	CASRLTLSKETQYF
TRBV18	TRBD2	TRBJ2-5	.	TGTGCCAGCTCACCACAACGGGGGGGAGAGACCCAGTACTTC	CASSPQRGGETQYF
TRBV29-1	TRBD1	TRBJ1-3	few	TGCAGCGTTGGGGACCCCGGGACAGGGGAACTTTTT	CSVGDPGTGELF
TRBV9	TRBD1	TRBJ2-7	.	TGTGCCAGCAGCCCCGGGGGACAGGGGTCTTACGAGCAGTACTTC	CASSPGGQGSYEQYF
TRBV29-1	TRBD1	TRBJ2-1	.	TGCAGCGTACTTGTACAGGGGCCCTACAATGAGCAGTTCTTC	CSVLVQGPYNEQFF
TRBV7-2	TRBD2	TRBJ2-2	.	TGTGCCAGCAGCTTAAGGAGCGGGATCCTCGCCGGGGAGCTGTTTTTT	CASSLRSGILAGELFF
TRBV6-6	.	TRBJ1-6	.	TGTGCCACGTCCCCCGAGGGTTCACCCCTCCACTTT	CATSPEGSPLHF
TRBV7-2	TRBD2	TRBJ2-1	.	TGTGCCAGCAGCACTACGGGACTAGGGAACAATGAGCAGTTCTTC	CASSTTGLGNNEQFF
TRBV15	.	TRBJ2-3	.	TGTGCCACCAGCAGGGGGTCCCCCTCACCCTCGGATACGCAGTATTTT	CATSRGSPSPSDTQYF
TRBV5-6	.	TRBJ2-5	.	TGTGCCAGCAGCTTTAATGGGGTAAGAGAGACCCAGTACTTC	CASSFNGVRETQYF
TRBV6-5	.	TRBJ2-7	.	TGTGCCAGCAGTCGGGGAGGGGGCCAGGGGGCCGAGCAGTACTTC	CASSRGGGQGAEQYF
TRBV6-1	.	TRBJ1-2	.	TGTGCCAGCAGTGAAGATCGAGGGGAGTATGGCTACACCTTC	CASSEDRGEYGYTF
TRBV5-6	.	TRBJ1-2	.	TGTGCCAGCAGCTTGAGGATGGTCGCCAGGGGATATGGCTACACCTTC	CASSLRMVARGYGYTF